This T cell receptor beta chain was profiled in a study of cytomegalovirus exposure and HLA in healthy donors. Study context: An earlier analysis found 120 million or so unique TCR beta sequences from about 190 million T cells. Study-level results: Trimming of TCR beta V- and J-genes showed a link, identified in a later analysis, to a missense DCLRE1C variant. Accounts indicate the classifier identified cytomegalovirus status with strong specificity and sensitivity.

Details on this clone: No antigen is known for it.

This CDR3 region has 15 residues. Germline values: CDR1 SGHTA, CDR2 FQGTGA. The V end lost 2 bases, the J end lost 5 bases, and 15 bases lay between the germline ends. PCR used 60 Vbeta primers and 13 Jbeta primers. Profiled with immunoSEQ multiplex PCR; TCRdb holds only in-frame clones, not every one. Here the sample spans 95,000 to 120,000 clones, about 64% being singletons. The clonotype was recovered from a man younger than 35 in good health and CMV-seropositive. Material for sequencing was PBMCs. The gene calls are TRBV7-3 and TRBJ2-5, with a tentative D call TRBD2 (7 bases). The CDR3 DNA follows: TGTGCCAGCAGCTTAGTGCGGGGGCCTAGGGAGACCCAGTACTTC. Protein sequence: CASSLVRGPRETQYF.